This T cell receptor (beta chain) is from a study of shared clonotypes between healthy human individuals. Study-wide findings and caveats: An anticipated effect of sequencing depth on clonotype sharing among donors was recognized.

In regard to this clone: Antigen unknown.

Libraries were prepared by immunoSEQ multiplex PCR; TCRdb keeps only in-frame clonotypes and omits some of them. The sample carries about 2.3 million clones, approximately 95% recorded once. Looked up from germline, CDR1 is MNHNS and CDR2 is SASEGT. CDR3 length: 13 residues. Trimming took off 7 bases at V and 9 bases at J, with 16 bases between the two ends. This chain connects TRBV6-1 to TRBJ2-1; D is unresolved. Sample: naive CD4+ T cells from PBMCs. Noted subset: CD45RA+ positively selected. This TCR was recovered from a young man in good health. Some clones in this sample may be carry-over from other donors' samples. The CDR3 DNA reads TGTGCCAGCACCAACAGTAGGGTTGGTGAGCAGTTCTTC. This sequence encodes CASTNSRVGEQFF.